The entry below gives a single T cell receptor beta chain sequence along with its context. Generated by immunoSEQ multiplex PCR, the TCRdb table keeps only in-frame clones and is missing some. Altogether over 95,000 clones are present, under 85% being singletons, with the ten largest covering about 3%. The sample belongs to a study of radiotherapy plus CTLA-4 blockade in lung cancer. The V gene's germline CDR1 is MDHEN and CDR2 SYDVKM. The CDR3 covers 14 residues. Germline trimming cut 2 bases from V and 6 bases from J; bases unmatched to any gene: 4. Here the sequenced sample was peripheral blood, taken from a patient treated with radiotherapy plus ipilimumab. The chain carries TRBV28 and TRBJ2-3; 8 bases line up with TRBD1. This receptor was obtained from a human donor with non-small cell lung cancer who had a partial response to radiotherapy plus ipilimumab. Some clones in this sample may be carry-over from other donors' samples. CDR3 nucleotides: TGTGCCAGCAGTTTAATCAGGGGGCGGGATACGCAGTATTTT. Protein: CASSLIRGRDTQYF.